This passage covers 25 T cell receptor beta chains from one sample sequenced in a study of T-cell reconstitution after alpha-beta-depleted transplantation in children. TCRbeta library preparation incorporated unique molecular identifiers. Each CDR3 protein gets one entry after TCRdb re-called the PCR reads with MiXCR. Counted here are hundreds of thousands of distinct CDR3 sequences, 30% to 35% occurring once; the ten biggest clones make up 2% to 3%. The sample was PBMCs from the stem cell graft donor, taken from the stem cell graft. Every receptor here comes from a human donor who donated a stem cell graft to a child with aplastic anemia.

A few counts support this clonotype. This chain links TRBV6-2 or TRBV6-3 with TRBJ2-5; D possibly corresponds to TRBD2 (6 bases). Germline V gene sequence: CDR1 MNHEY, CDR2 SVGEGT. There are 14 residues in the CDR3. Trimming removed 7 bases from V and 2 bases from J, with 14 bases in between. CDR3 protein: CASIPGGLQETQYF. Here the CDR3 DNA reads TGTGCCAGCATCCCTGGGGGACTTCAAGAGACCCAGTACTTC.

This clonotype was seen only once. The chain couples TRBV29-1 to TRBJ1-4; no firm D call. Trimming removed 6 bases from V and 1 base from J, with 9 bases in between. CDR3 length equals 13 residues. Germline V gene data show CDR1 as SQVTM and CDR2 as ANQGSEA. CDR3 loop: CSVSLGTNEKLFF. The DNA for the CDR3 is TGCAGCGTCTCGTTGGGAACTAATGAAAAACTGTTTTTT.

This clonotype has only a few counts. The rearrangement uses TRBV27 and TRBJ1-2; D gene unclear. The germline V gene has CDR1 MNHEY and CDR2 SMNVEV (reference sequence). The germline V and J ends were trimmed by 4 bases and 6 bases, with 9 bases remaining between them. The CDR3 spans 12 residues. CDR3 coding DNA: TGTGCCAGCAGTTCTCGTAGGAATGGCTACACCTTC. Residues: CASSSRRNGYTF.

This clonotype was observed a handful of times. The genes are TRBV27 and TRBJ1-3; D is unclear. The CDR3 length is 18 residues. Germline V gene data show CDR1 as MNHEY and CDR2 as SMNVEV (reference sequence). Trimming took 5 bases from V and 0 from J, leaving 20 bases between them. CDR3 in amino acids: CASSVTSPRTGSGNTIYF. CDR3 DNA: TGTGCCAGCAGTGTGACCTCCCCGCGGACGGGCTCTGGAAACACCATATATTTT.

This clonotype was seen only a few times. V is TRBV12-3 or TRBV12-4 and J is TRBJ1-6; perhaps TRBD1 as D (5 bases). This CDR3 spans 14 amino acids. V gave up 6 bases and J gave up 5 bases, with 11 bases separating them. CDR3 coding DNA: TGTGCCAGCAGGAATCCAGGGAATAATTCACCCCTCCACTTT. Protein sequence: CASRNPGNNSPLHF.

This clonotype was seen just once. The V and J genes are TRBV14 and TRBJ2-1; D is unresolved. Trimming shortened V by 1 base and J by 4 bases, and 11 bases separated the two germline ends. CDR1 is SGHDN, CDR2 FVKESK, per germline. The CDR3 sequence is 15 residues long. CDR3 in amino acids: CASSQGWGPYNEQFF. CDR3 in DNA: TGTGCCAGCAGCCAAGGTTGGGGTCCGTACAATGAGCAGTTCTTC.

The CDR3 sequence: CASSLGTGENEKLFF. The CDR3 DNA reads as TGCGCCAGCAGCTTGGGGACAGGGGAAAATGAAAAACTGTTTTTT. This chain joins TRBV5-1 and TRBJ1-4; TRBD1 matches 9 bases. Germline trimming cut 0 bases from V and 5 bases from J; bases unmatched to any gene: 2. The CDR3 covers 15 residues. CDR1 and CDR2 (germline): SGHRS, YFSETQ. The whole variable domain, remainder taken from reference TRBV5-1 and TRBJ1-4, is KAGVTQTPRYLIKTRGQQVTLSCSPISGHRSVSWYQQTPGQGLQFLFEYFSETQRNKGNFPGRFSGRQFSNSRSEMNVSTLELGDSALYLCASSLGTGENEKLFFGSGTQLSVL.

The chain combines TRBV12-3 or TRBV12-4 with TRBJ1-1, with D possibly matching TRBD1 (6 bases). CDR3 length equals 15 residues. V was shortened by 6 bases and J by 5 bases, with 19 bases between the two germline ends. Here the CDR3 DNA reads TGTGCCAGCAGCCCCTCGGGGACAATGGGGACTGAAGCTTTCTTT. Translation: CASSPSGTMGTEAFF.

V usage is TRBV7-2 and J usage is TRBJ2-1; the D is unclear. The CDR3 sequence is 14 residues long. V was shortened by 10 bases and J by 7 bases, with 20 bases between the two germline ends. Per germline, CDR1 SGHTA and CDR2 FQGNSA. In DNA form, the CDR3 reads TGTGCCAACTCCTTTCCCGGATTTAGGAATGAGCAGTTCTTC. Its protein is CANSFPGFRNEQFF.

The chain combines TRBV30 with TRBJ2-1, with 10 bases lining up with TRBD1. The CDR3 contains 15 residues. The V gene end was trimmed by 4 bases and the J gene end by 5 bases; junction bases not matched to a gene: 8. Per germline, CDR1 GTSNPN and CDR2 SVGIG (reference sequence). CDR3 coding DNA: TGTGCCTGGAAAGGGGGGACAGGGGTGGACAATGAGCAGTTCTTC. This encodes CAWKGGTGVDNEQFF. Using reference TRBV30 and TRBJ2-1 for the parts outside the CDR3, the full variable domain is SQTIHQWPATLVQPVGSPLSLECTVEGTSNPNLYWYRQAAGRGLQLLFYSVGIGQISSEVPQNLSASRPQDRQFILSSKKLLLSDSGFYLCAWKGGTGVDNEQFFGPGTRLTVL.

This chain joins TRBV7-8 and TRBJ2-5; TRBD1 aligns across 7 bases. Germline V gene lookup returns CDR1 SGHVS and CDR2 FQNEAQ. The ends lost 8 bases at V and 1 base at J; junction bases unmatched: 4. The CDR3 is 13 residues long. CDR3 sequence: CASRGGSQETQYF. CDR3 coding DNA: TGTGCCAGCCGAGGGGGCTCCCAAGAGACCCAGTACTTC.

The table lists this clonotype with a few counts. The chain recombines TRBV7-2 with TRBJ2-3; TRBD2 aligns across 7 bases. The junction had 9 bases not matched to a gene; V was cut back by 3 bases and J by 3 bases. The CDR3 has 16 amino acids. CDR1 is SGHTA, CDR2 FQGNSA, per germline. CDR3 DNA: TGTGCCAGCAGCTTGACTAGCCCGTTAGGGACAGATACGCAGTATTTT. Protein product: CASSLTSPLGTDTQYF.

The chain recombines TRBV18 with TRBJ2-3; 7 bases align to TRBD1. Germline-derived CDR1 and CDR2 are KGHSH and LQKENI. This CDR3 is 17 amino acids long. The V segment lost 3 bases and the J segment 0 bases; nucleotides outside the gene matches: 9. The CDR3 loop reads CASSPKRGQDSTDTQYF. The CDR3 bases are TGTGCCAGCTCACCGAAAAGGGGGCAGGATAGCACAGATACGCAGTATTTT.

The chain employs TRBV5-1 and TRBJ2-1, with TRBD2 matching 12 bases. Germline CDR1 reads SGHRS; CDR2 reads YFSETQ. Unmatched junction bases numbered 4, after V lost 0 bases and J lost 9 bases. The CDR3 runs 15 residues. The CDR3 sequence: CASSLALAGGTEQFF. The DNA for the CDR3 is TGCGCCAGCAGCTTGGCACTAGCGGGAGGAACTGAGCAGTTCTTC.

The chain recombines TRBV5-4 with TRBJ1-1; D uncertain. CDR1 is SGHNT, CDR2 YYREEE, per germline (reference sequence). The CDR3 runs 13 residues. Trimming took 1 base from V and 1 from J, leaving 5 bases between them. In DNA form, the CDR3 reads TGTGCCAGCAGCTTGATACCGAACACTGAAGCTTTCTTT. Translation: CASSLIPNTEAFF.

This clonotype was picked up a small number of times. CDR3 sequence reads: CASSSPGLARNTGELFF. CDR3 DNA: TGTGCCAGCAGCTCCCCGGGACTAGCGCGTAACACCGGGGAGCTGTTTTTT. The rearrangement joins TRBV5-6 to TRBJ2-2; 10 positions agree with TRBD2. Germline V gene sequence: CDR1 SGHDT, CDR2 YYEEEE. Trimming at V came to 3 bases and at J to 2 bases, leaving 7 bases not matched to a gene. The CDR3 loop spans 17 amino acids.

This clonotype was detected only a few times. The CDR3 loop reads CASSLVERDTDTQYF. CDR3 DNA sequence: TGTGCCAGCAGCTTAGTGGAGCGCGATACAGATACGCAGTATTTT. This chain uses TRBV7-9 with TRBJ2-3; D unresolved. The ends were cut back, 1 base at V and 3 bases at J, with 11 bases in the middle. The CDR3 is 15 residues long. Germline lookup yields CDR1 SEHNR and CDR2 FQNEAQ (reference sequence).

The chain recombines TRBV29-1 with TRBJ1-1; D remains unclear. V lost 1 base and J 1 base, leaving 10 bases between the germline ends. This CDR3 spans 14 amino acids. Per germline, CDR1 SQVTM and CDR2 ANQGSEA. The CDR3 nucleotides are TGCAGCGTTGAAGCGGCAGGAAGGAACACTGAAGCTTTCTTT. This encodes CSVEAAGRNTEAFF. Filled out from reference TRBV29-1 and TRBJ1-1, the complete variable domain reads SAVISQKPSRDICQRGTSLTIQCQVDSQVTMMFWYRQQPGQSLTLIATANQGSEATYESGFVIDKFPISRPNLTFSTLTVSNMSPEDSSIYLCSVEAAGRNTEAFFGQGTRLTVV.

There are a few counts of this clonotype. V gene TRBV7-8 combines with J gene TRBJ1-5, with TRBD1 as a possible D gene (6 bases). Germline loops: CDR1 SGHVS, CDR2 FQNEAQ. Trimming removed 0 bases from V and 0 bases from J, with 15 bases in between. The CDR3 sequence is 18 residues long. The CDR3 here is CASSLASDSFYSNQPQHF. The CDR3 coding sequence is TGTGCCAGCAGCTTAGCGTCGGACAGCTTCTATAGCAATCAGCCCCAGCATTTT.

Ten or more counts support this clonotype. The rearrangement joins TRBV7-9 to TRBJ2-5; TRBD1 agrees at 8 bases. The CDR3 consists of 11 residues. The ends lost 3 bases at V and 13 bases at J; junction bases unmatched: 4. In germline, CDR1 is SEHNR, CDR2 FQNEAQ (reference sequence). This chain's CDR3 is CASSFRDRRYF. The CDR3 bases are TGTGCCAGCAGCTTCCGGGACAGGCGGTACTTC. The whole variable domain, remainder taken from reference TRBV7-9 and TRBJ2-5, is DTGVSQNPRHKITKRGQNVTFRCDPISEHNRLYWYRQTLGQGPEFLTYFQNEAQLEKSRLLSDRFSAERPKGSFSTLEIQRTEQGDSAMYLCASSFRDRRYFGPGTRLLVL.

The chain combines TRBV4-3 with TRBJ2-1, with 7 nucleotides matching TRBD2. The germline CDR1 and CDR2 sequences are LGHNA and YSLEER. The CDR3 has 15 residues. V trimming: 4 bases; J trimming: 9 bases; junction bases outside the gene matches: 12. In nucleotides, the CDR3 is TGCGCCAGCAGCCTATCTCGCGGGAGTTTTAGTGAGCAGTTCTTC. This gives the protein CASSLSRGSFSEQFF.

This clonotype was counted a few times. The genes are TRBV20-1 and TRBJ2-3; D call uncertain. Trimming shortened V by 0 bases and J by 5 bases, and 9 bases separated the two germline ends. The CDR3 has 13 residues. Germline CDR1 DFQATT, CDR2 SNEGSKA (reference sequence). The CDR3 sequence is CSARELAGDTQYF. The CDR3 region has the DNA TGCAGTGCTAGAGAATTAGCCGGAGATACGCAGTATTTT.

The chain combines TRBV28 with TRBJ2-3, with TRBD1 matching 8 bases. Germline V gene data show CDR1 as MDHEN and CDR2 as SYDVKM. This CDR3 comprises 20 residues. J lost 5 bases, V lost 3 bases, and 22 bases had no gene match. The DNA for the CDR3 is TGTGCCAGCAGTTTCAAACCCGGGACAGGAAACTTCCCTATCCTAGATACGCAGTATTTT. Translating gives CASSFKPGTGNFPILDTQYF.

This clonotype was detected ten times or more. The V and J genes are TRBV5-4 and TRBJ2-1; 7 nucleotides line up with TRBD2. The CDR3 runs to 15 residues. Losses at the gene ends were 0 bases for V and 4 bases for J; bases not matched to a gene: 4. Germline loops: CDR1 SGHNT, CDR2 YYREEE (reference sequence). In DNA, the CDR3 is TGTGCCAGCAGCTTGGTGTCTAGCGGATACAATGAGCAGTTCTTC. It yields the protein CASSLVSSGYNEQFF. The entire variable domain, with the rest obtained from reference TRBV5-4 and TRBJ2-1, is as follows: ETGVTQSPTHLIKTRGQQVTLRCSSQSGHNTVSWYQQALGQGPQFIFQYYREEENGRGNFPPRFSGLQFPNYSSELNVNALELDDSALYLCASSLVSSGYNEQFFGPGTRLTVL.

Here the CDR3 DNA reads TGTGCCAGCAGCCATACCGTAGCGGGTTACGGTGAGCAGTTCTTC. Translation: CASSHTVAGYGEQFF. This rearrangement joins TRBV7-9 to TRBJ2-1, with 7 nucleotides matching TRBD2. The CDR3 has 15 amino acids. Looked up from germline, CDR1 is SEHNR and CDR2 is FQNEAQ (reference sequence). Unmatched junction bases numbered 13, after V lost 5 bases and J lost 9 bases. The full variable domain, in which reference TRBV7-9 and TRBJ2-1 provide the parts outside the CDR3, is DTGVSQNPRHKITKRGQNVTFRCDPISEHNRLYWYRQTLGQGPEFLTYFQNEAQLEKSRLLSDRFSAERPKGSFSTLEIQRTEQGDSAMYLCASSHTVAGYGEQFFGPGTRLTVL.